This TCR beta chain originates from a study of OX40 agonist ivuxolimab in advanced cancers. Study-level information: Among those enrolled, mean age was roughly 55 years (range roughly 23 to 90) and 82.7% were male. Regarding the study as a whole: The work left the antigen specificity of expanded peripheral T cells undetermined. Among T cells, CD8+ cells averaged more expanded clones than CD4+ cells.

Sequenced by immunoSEQ multiplex PCR; TCRdb stores in-frame clones only, minus some. The sample includes around 72,000 clones, approximately 90% of them seen just once. This CDR3 has 15 amino acids. Germline CDR1 SGHAT, CDR2 FQNNGV. Details on this clone: Its specificity is unknown. Sequence at one end of the junction differs from germline and may be a read error.

This chain uses TRBV11-2 with TRBJ2-7, with a weak D call TRBD1 (5 bases). The TCR comes from an adult with an advanced solid tumor such as melanoma, head and neck, liver or kidney cancer. Sample: CD4+ or CD8+ T cells sorted from blood, taken in a trial of the OX40 agonist ivuxolimab. The CDR3 bases are TGTGCCAGCACCTTACTCCAGGGTATCTCCTACGAGCAGTACTTC. This translates into CASTLLQGISYEQYF.